The clone carrying this T cell receptor (beta chain) was counted ten times or more. What it binds is unknown. The CDR3 totals 12 residues. Germline CDR1 and CDR2: ENHRY and SYGVKD. The V gene lost 0 bases and the J gene lost 4 bases, with 2 bases spanning the gap. The data were obtained in a study of T cells after yellow fever vaccination. The study, taken as a whole, reports: Boosting was followed by the reappearance of most primary-vaccination clones (approximately 95% CD4, around 90% CD8).

TCRdb used MiXCR to reprocess the 5' RACE reads, holding one entry per CDR3 protein. The profile shows fewer than 400,000 distinct CDR3 sequences, approximately 5.7% of them singletons. This rearrangement joins TRBV10-3 to TRBJ2-3; D is undetermined. The TCR was taken from a man in his thirties or forties who received the YFV17D yellow fever vaccine. The starting material was PBMCs, obtained 5 days after the yellow fever booster vaccination. The CDR3 DNA is TGTGCCATCAGTGAGTCGTCAGATACGCAGTATTTT. Protein: CAISESSDTQYF.